This TCR beta chain was captured in a study of control samples from healthy donors and cancer patients. Remarks on this clone: The sample holds other DNA sequences that translate to the same CDR3.

The ends were cut back, 1 base at V and 8 bases at J, with 5 bases in the middle. The CDR3 contains 11 residues. TCRdb keeps only in-frame clones here, not all; method: immunoSEQ multiplex PCR. Counted here are 150,000 to 200,000 clones, approximately 91% occurring once; the ten biggest clones make up around 2%. Material: blood. The genes are TRBV12-3 or TRBV12-4 and TRBJ1-2; D is perhaps TRBD1 (5 bases). This receptor was obtained from a woman between 40 and 55 years old in good health. In DNA, the CDR3 is TGTGCCAGCAGTTTAGGGGGGGGCTACACCTTC. Translation gives CASSLGGGYTF.